The next 13 T cell receptor beta chains were all read from a single sample in a study of OX40 agonist ivuxolimab in advanced cancers. Measured with immunoSEQ multiplex PCR; TCRdb has only the in-frame clones, and not every one. The sample yields about 51,000 clones, 70% to 80% seen once. Sequenced here: CD4+ or CD8+ T cells sorted from blood, sampled in a trial of the OX40 agonist ivuxolimab. These receptor sequences come from an adult with an advanced solid tumor such as melanoma, head and neck, liver or kidney cancer.

The DNA of the CDR3 is TGTGCCAGTAGTATGGCGGCAGGGAAGAATGAGCAGTTCTTC. It yields the protein CASSMAAGKNEQFF. V usage is TRBV19 and J usage is TRBJ2-1; a possible D gene is TRBD1 (5 bases). The germline V gene has CDR1 LNHDA and CDR2 SQIVND (reference sequence). CDR3 length: 14 amino acids. Trimming removed 3 bases from V and 7 bases from J, with 13 bases in between.

The chain combines TRBV5-1 with TRBJ1-1; D remains unclear. V lost 4 bases, J lost 2 bases, and 15 bases lay in between. The CDR3 covers 15 residues. Germline V lookup: CDR1 SGHRS, CDR2 YFSETQ. CDR3 region: CASSPREGGNTEAFF. The CDR3 DNA follows: TGCGCCAGCAGCCCTCGAGAGGGTGGTAACACTGAAGCTTTCTTT.

This chain links TRBV15 with TRBJ1-2, with D uncertain. Between the trimmed V and J ends, which lost 0 bases and 10 bases, there was a span of 18 bases. The CDR3 covers 15 residues. Germline V gives CDR1 LNHNV, CDR2 YYDKDF (reference sequence). CDR3 DNA sequence: TGTGCCACCAGCAGAGACCGGCCCTCCAGTGATTACTACACCTTC. Its translation: CATSRDRPSSDYYTF.

This clone was found once. V is TRBV2 and J is TRBJ2-3; D might be TRBD2 (6 bases). This CDR3 is 16 amino acids long. Germline loops: CDR1 SNHLY, CDR2 FYNNEI. V was pared by 1 base and J by 1 base, with 12 bases between. The CDR3: CASSEVGASGTDTQYF. DNA of the CDR3: TGTGCCAGCAGTGAAGTCGGGGCTAGCGGCACAGATACGCAGTATTTT.

The chain carries TRBV5-1 and TRBJ2-7; TRBD2 might be the D (6 bases). Germline CDR1 and CDR2: SGHRS and YFSETQ. The ends were cut back, 0 bases at V and 0 bases at J, with 10 bases in the middle. The CDR3 is 15 residues long. The CDR3 coding sequence is TGCGCCAGCAGCTTGGAGGCGGGAAACTCCTACGAGCAGTACTTC. Translating it yields CASSLEAGNSYEQYF.

V usage is TRBV7-6 and J usage is TRBJ2-1; D might be TRBD2 (5 bases). V lost 2 bases and J lost 9, with 8 bases in between. Germline lookup yields CDR1 SGHVS and CDR2 FNYEAQ. The CDR3 sequence is 12 residues long. The CDR3 protein is CASSLIRGEQFF. The CDR3 region has the DNA TGTGCCAGCAGCTTAATTCGGGGTGAGCAGTTCTTC.

This clone has only a few counts. V gene TRBV28 combines with J gene TRBJ1-3, with D perhaps matching TRBD1 (5 bases). V lost 8 bases and J 8 bases, leaving 19 bases between the germline ends. The CDR3 loop spans 14 amino acids. The germline CDR1 and CDR2 sequences are MDHEN and SYDVKM. The CDR3 protein is CASANGGGADTIYF. As DNA, the CDR3 is TGTGCCAGCGCTAACGGCGGGGGAGCGGACACCATATATTTT.

The chain carries TRBV18 and TRBJ1-1; the D is unclear. Trimming removed 1 base at V and 1 base at J, with 4 bases between. The CDR3 totals 13 residues. Per germline, CDR1 KGHSH and CDR2 LQKENI. CDR3 DNA sequence: TGTGCCAGCTCACCACAGAGGAACACTGAAGCTTTCTTT. Its protein is CASSPQRNTEAFF.

This clone was seen once. The genes are TRBV4-2 and TRBJ1-2, with no clear D. Germline CDR1 is LGHNA and CDR2 is YNFKEQ. CDR3 length equals 12 residues. V gave up 0 bases and J gave up 8 bases, with 7 bases separating them. The CDR3 DNA sequence: TGTGCCAGCAGCCAAGATGTGCGCGGCTACACCTTC. Translation: CASSQDVRGYTF.

This clone was recorded once. The chain combines TRBV6-6 with TRBJ1-5; D gene ambiguous. The V gene's germline CDR1 is MNHNY and CDR2 SVGAGI (reference sequence). Between the trimmed V and J ends, which lost 2 bases and 7 bases, there was a span of 9 bases. The CDR3 runs to 13 residues. The CDR3 protein is CASSYALGQPQHF. The CDR3 coding sequence is TGTGCCAGCAGTTACGCCTTGGGGCAGCCCCAGCATTTT.

The chain couples TRBV5-1 to TRBJ2-1; 8 nucleotides align to TRBD2. The V segment lost 4 bases and the J segment 6 bases; nucleotides outside the gene matches: 9. This CDR3 is 15 amino acids long. Germline assignment: CDR1 SGHRS and CDR2 YFSETQ. Here the CDR3 reads CASSRSGRGANEQFF. The DNA for the CDR3 is TGCGCCAGCAGCAGAAGCGGGAGAGGGGCCAATGAGCAGTTCTTC. Filled out from reference TRBV5-1 and TRBJ2-1, the complete variable domain reads KAGVTQTPRYLIKTRGQQVTLSCSPISGHRSVSWYQQTPGQGLQFLFEYFSETQRNKGNFPGRFSGRQFSNSRSEMNVSTLELGDSALYLCASSRSGRGANEQFFGPGTRLTVL.

This clone came up once. The chain carries TRBV27 and TRBJ2-7; D is unclear. V was clipped by 5 bases and J by 3 bases, with 14 bases between them. CDR3 size: 14 residues. Per the germline V gene, CDR1 is MNHEY and CDR2 is SMNVEV (reference sequence). Here the CDR3 reads CASSDHGPNYEQYF. As DNA, the CDR3 is TGTGCCAGCAGTGACCACGGGCCCAACTACGAGCAGTACTTC.

This clone is judged medium-sized. The J gene is TRBJ2-1, the V gene TRBV5-1; D unclear. Germline V gives CDR1 SGHRS, CDR2 YFSETQ. V shed 5 bases and J shed 7 bases, with 22 bases lying between them. This CDR3 spans 16 amino acids. CDR3 sequence reads: CASRLHEKSIKNEQFF. The CDR3 DNA reads as TGCGCCAGCAGGCTTCACGAGAAGAGTATAAAGAATGAGCAGTTCTTC.